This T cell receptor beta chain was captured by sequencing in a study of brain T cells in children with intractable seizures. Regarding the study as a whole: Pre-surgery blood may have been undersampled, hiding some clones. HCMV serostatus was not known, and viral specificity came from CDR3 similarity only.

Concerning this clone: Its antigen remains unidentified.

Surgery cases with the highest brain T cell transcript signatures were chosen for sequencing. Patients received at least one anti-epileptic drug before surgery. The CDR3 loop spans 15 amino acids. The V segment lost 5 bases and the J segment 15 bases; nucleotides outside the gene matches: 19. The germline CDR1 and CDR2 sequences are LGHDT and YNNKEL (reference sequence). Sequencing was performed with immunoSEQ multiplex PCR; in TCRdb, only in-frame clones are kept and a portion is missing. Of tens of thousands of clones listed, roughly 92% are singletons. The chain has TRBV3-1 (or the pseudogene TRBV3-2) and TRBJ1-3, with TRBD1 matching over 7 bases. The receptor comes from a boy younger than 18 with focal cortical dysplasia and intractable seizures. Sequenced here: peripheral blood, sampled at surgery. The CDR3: CASSNPRGLGHRGYF. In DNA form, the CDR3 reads TGTGCCAGCAGCAACCCCCGGGGGCTAGGTCACAGGGGATATTTT.